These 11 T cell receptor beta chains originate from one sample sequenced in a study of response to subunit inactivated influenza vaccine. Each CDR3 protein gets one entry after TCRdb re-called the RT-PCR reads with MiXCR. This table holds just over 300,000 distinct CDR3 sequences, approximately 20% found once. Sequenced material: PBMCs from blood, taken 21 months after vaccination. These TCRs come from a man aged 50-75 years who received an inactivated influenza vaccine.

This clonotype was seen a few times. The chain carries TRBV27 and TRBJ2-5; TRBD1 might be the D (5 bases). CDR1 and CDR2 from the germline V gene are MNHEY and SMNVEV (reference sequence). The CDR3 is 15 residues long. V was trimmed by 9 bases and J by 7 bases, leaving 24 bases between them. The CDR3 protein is CASHSGSQWTGTQYF. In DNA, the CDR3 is TGTGCCAGTCACTCAGGGTCACAGTGGACGGGGACCCAGTACTTC.

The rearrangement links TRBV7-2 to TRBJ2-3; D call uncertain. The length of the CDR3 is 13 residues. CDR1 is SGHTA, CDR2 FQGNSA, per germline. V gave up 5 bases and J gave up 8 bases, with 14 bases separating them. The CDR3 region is CASSDSIASTQYF. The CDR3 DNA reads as TGTGCCAGCAGCGACTCGATCGCTAGTACGCAGTATTTT.

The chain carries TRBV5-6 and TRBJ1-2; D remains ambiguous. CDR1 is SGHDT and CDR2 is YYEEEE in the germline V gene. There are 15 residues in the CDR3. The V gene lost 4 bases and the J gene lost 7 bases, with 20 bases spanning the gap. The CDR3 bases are TGTGCCAGCAGCCCGGCTGGGCAGTCAGGATCTGGCTACACCTTC. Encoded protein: CASSPAGQSGSGYTF.

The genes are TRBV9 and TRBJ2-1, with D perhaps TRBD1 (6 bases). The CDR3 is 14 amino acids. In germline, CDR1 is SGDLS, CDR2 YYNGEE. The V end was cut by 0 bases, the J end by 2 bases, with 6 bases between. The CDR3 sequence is CASSVGDTYNEQFF. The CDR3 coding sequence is TGTGCCAGCAGCGTAGGGGACACCTACAATGAGCAGTTCTTC. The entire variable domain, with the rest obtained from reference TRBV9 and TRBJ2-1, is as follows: DSGVTQTPKHLITATGQRVTLRCSPRSGDLSVYWYQQSLDQGLQFLIQYYNGEERAKGNILERFSAQQFPDLHSELNLSSLELGDSALYFCASSVGDTYNEQFFGPGTRLTVL.

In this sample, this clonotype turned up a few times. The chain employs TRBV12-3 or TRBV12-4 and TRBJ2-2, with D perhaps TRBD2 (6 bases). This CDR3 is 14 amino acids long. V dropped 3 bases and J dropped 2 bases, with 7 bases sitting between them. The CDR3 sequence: CASSLRENTGELFF. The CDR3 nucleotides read TGTGCCAGCAGTTTGCGGGAAAACACCGGGGAGCTGTTTTTT.

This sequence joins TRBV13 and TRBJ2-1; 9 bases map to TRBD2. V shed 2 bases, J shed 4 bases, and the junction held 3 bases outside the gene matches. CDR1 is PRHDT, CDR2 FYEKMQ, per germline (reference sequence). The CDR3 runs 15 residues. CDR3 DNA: TGTGCCAGCAGCTTACGACTAGCGGTTTACAATGAGCAGTTCTTC. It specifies CASSLRLAVYNEQFF.

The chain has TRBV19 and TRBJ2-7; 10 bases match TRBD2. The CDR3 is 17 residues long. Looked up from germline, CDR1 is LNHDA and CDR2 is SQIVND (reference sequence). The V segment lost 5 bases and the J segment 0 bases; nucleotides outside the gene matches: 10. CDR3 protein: CASSARTSGSFSYEQYF. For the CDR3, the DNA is TGTGCCAGTAGTGCCCGGACTAGCGGAAGCTTCTCCTACGAGCAGTACTTC.

The DNA for the CDR3 is TGCGCCAGCAGCCAGACCTCGGGGTCGGGCAATGAAGCTTTCTTT. Protein sequence: CASSQTSGSGNEAFF. The chain recombines TRBV4-3 with TRBJ1-1; D not resolved. Germline values: CDR1 LGHNA, CDR2 YSLEER. Trimming took 3 bases from V and 7 from J, leaving 18 bases between them. The CDR3 runs 15 residues.

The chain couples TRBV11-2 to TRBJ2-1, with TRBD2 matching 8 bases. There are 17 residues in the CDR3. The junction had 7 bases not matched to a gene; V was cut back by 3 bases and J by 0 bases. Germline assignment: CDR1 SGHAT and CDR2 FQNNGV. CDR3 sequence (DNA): TGTGCCAGCAGCTTCGGTAGCGGGAAGAGCTCCTACAATGAGCAGTTCTTC. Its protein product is CASSFGSGKSSYNEQFF.

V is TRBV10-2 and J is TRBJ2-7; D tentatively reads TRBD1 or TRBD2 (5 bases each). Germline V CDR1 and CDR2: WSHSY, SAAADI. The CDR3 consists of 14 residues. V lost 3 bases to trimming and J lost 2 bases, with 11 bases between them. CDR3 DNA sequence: TGCGCCAGCAGTGATCCGGGACGGACCTACGAGCAGTACTTC. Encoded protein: CASSDPGRTYEQYF.

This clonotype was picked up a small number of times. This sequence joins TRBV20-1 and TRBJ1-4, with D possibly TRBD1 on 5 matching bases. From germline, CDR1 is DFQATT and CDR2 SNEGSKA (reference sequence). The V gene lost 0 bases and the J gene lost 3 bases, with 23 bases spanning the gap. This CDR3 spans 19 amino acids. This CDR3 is CSARDHSLGVFSPNEKLFF. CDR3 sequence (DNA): TGCAGTGCTAGAGATCATTCCTTGGGGGTGTTCTCTCCTAATGAAAAACTGTTTTTT.